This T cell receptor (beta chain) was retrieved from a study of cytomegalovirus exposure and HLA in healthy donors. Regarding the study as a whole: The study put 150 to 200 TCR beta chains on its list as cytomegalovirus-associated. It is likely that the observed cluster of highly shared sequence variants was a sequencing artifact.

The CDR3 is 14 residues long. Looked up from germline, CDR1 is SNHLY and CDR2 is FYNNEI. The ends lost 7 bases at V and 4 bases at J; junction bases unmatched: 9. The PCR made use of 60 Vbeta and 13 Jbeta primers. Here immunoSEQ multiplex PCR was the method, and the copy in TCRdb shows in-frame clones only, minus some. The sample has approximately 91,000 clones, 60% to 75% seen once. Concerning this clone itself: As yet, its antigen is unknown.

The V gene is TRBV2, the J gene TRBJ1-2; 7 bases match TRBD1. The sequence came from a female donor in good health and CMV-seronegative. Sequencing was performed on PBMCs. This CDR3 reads CASTRQGPGYGYTF. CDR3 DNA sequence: TGTGCCAGCACCCGACAGGGTCCAGGCTATGGCTACACCTTC.